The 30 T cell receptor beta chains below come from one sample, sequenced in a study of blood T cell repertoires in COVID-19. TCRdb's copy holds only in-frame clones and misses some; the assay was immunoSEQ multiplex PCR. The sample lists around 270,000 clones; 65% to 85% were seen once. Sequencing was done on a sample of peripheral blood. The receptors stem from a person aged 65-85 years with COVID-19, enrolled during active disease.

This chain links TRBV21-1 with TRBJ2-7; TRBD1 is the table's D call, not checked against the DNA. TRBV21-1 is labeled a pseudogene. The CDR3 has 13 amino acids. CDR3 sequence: CAGTTGTAYEQYF. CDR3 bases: TGTGCCGGCACAACCGGGACAGCCTACGAGCAGTACTTC.

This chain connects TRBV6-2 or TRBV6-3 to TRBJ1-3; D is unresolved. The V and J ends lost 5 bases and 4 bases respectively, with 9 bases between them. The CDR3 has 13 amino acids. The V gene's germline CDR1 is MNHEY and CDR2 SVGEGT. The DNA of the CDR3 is TGTGCCAGCAGTCGCGATAGAGGAAACACCATATATTTT. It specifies CASSRDRGNTIYF.

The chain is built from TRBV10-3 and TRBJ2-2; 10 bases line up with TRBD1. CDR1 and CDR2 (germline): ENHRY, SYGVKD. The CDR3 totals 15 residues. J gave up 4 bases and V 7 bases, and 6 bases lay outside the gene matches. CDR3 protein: CAITPDRGLTGELFF. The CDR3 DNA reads TGTGCCATCACTCCCGACAGGGGGCTCACCGGGGAGCTGTTTTTT.

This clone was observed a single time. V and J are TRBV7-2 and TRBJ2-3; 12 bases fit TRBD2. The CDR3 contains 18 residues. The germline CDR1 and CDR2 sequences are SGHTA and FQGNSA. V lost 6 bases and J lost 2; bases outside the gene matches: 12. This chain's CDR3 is CASSIGPSGRGPTDTQYF. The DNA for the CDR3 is TGTGCCAGCAGTATAGGCCCTAGCGGGAGGGGGCCCACAGATACGCAGTATTTT.

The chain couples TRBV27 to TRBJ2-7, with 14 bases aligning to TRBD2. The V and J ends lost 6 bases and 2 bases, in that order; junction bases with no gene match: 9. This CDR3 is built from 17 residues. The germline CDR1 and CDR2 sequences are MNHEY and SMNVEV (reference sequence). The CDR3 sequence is CASRPTGLAGDPYEQYF. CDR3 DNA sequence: TGTGCCAGCAGACCCACGGGACTAGCGGGAGATCCCTACGAGCAGTACTTC.

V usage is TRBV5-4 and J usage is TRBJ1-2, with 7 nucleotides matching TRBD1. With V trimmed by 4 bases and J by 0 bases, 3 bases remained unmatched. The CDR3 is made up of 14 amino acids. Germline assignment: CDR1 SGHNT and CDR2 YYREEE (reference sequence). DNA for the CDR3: TGTGCCAGCAGCCCGGGACAGACTAACTATGGCTACACCTTC. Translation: CASSPGQTNYGYTF. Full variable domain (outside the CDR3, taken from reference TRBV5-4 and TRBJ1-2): ETGVTQSPTHLIKTRGQQVTLRCSSQSGHNTVSWYQQALGQGPQFIFQYYREEENGRGNFPPRFSGLQFPNYSSELNVNALELDDSALYLCASSPGQTNYGYTFGSGTRLTVV.

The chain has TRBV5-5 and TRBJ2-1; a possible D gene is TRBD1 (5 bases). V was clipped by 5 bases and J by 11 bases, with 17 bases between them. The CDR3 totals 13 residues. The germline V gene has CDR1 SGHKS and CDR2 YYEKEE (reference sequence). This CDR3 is CASSSPSQGKQFF. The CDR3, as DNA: TGTGCCAGCAGTTCTCCCTCTCAGGGAAAGCAGTTCTTC.

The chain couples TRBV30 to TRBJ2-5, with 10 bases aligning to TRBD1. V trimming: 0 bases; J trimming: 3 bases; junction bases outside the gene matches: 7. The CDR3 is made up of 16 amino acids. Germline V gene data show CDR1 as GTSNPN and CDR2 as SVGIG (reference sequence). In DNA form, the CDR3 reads TGTGCCTGGAGTGTACGGGACGGGACAGGGGAAGAGACCCAGTACTTC. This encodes CAWSVRDGTGEETQYF.

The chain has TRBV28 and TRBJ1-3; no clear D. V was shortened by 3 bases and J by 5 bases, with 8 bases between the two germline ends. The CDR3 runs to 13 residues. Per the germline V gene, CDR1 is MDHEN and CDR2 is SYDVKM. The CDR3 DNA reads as TGTGCCAGCAGTTTGCCTAGGAGAAACACCATATATTTT. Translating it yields CASSLPRRNTIYF.

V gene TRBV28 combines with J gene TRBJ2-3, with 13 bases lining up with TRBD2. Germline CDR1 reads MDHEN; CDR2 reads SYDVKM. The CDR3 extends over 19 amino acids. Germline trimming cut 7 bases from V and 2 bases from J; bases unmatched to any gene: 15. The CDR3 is CASTPPGLAGRGVTDTQYF. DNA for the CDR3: TGTGCCAGCACTCCCCCGGGACTAGCGGGGCGGGGGGTCACAGATACGCAGTATTTT.

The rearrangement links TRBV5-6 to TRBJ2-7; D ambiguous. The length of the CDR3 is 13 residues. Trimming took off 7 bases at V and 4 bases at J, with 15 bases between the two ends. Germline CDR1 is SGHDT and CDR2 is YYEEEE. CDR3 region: CASRWRSGYEQYF. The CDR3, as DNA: TGTGCCAGCCGCTGGCGGTCCGGATACGAGCAGTACTTC. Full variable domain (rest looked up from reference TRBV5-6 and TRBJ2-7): DAGVTQSPTHLIKTRGQQVTLRCSPKSGHDTVSWYQQALGQGPQFIFQYYEEEERQRGNFPDRFSGHQFPNYSSELNVNALLLGDSALYLCASRWRSGYEQYFGPGTRLTVT.

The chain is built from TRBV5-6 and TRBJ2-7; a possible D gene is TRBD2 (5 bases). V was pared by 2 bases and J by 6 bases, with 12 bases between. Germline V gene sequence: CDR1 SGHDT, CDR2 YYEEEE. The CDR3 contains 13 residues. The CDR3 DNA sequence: TGTGCCAGCAGCTTATCGTTTGAGGGCGAGCAGTACTTC. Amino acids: CASSLSFEGEQYF.

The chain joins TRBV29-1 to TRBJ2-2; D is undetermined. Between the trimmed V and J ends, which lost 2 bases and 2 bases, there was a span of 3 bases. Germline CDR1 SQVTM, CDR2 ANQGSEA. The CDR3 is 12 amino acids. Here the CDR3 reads CSVEINTGELFF. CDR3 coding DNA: TGCAGCGTTGAAATAAACACCGGGGAGCTGTTTTTT.

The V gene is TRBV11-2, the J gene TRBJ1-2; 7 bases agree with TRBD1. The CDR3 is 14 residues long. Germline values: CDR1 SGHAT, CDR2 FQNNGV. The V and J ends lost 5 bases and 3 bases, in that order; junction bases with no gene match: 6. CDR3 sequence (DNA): TGTGCCAGCAGCCTGGGACAGAGTTACTATGGCTACACCTTC. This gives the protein CASSLGQSYYGYTF. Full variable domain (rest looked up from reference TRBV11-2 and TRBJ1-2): EAGVAQSPRYKIIEKRQSVAFWCNPISGHATLYWYQQILGQGPKLLIQFQNNGVVDDSQLPKDRFSAERLKGVDSTLKIQPAKLEDSAVYLCASSLGQSYYGYTFGSGTRLTVV.

The CDR3 nucleotides read TGTGCCAGTAGTTCGGGGACAGGGTTTAATCAGCCCCAGCATTTT. Protein product: CASSSGTGFNQPQHF. The chain has TRBV19 and TRBJ1-5, with TRBD1 matching over 9 bases. Germline V gene lookup returns CDR1 LNHDA and CDR2 SQIVND (reference sequence). This CDR3 is built from 15 residues. V lost 5 bases and J lost 4; bases outside the gene matches: 6.

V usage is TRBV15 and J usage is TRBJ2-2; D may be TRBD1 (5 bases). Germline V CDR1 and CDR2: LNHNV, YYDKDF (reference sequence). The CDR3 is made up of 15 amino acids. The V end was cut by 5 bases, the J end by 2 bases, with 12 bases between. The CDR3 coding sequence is TGTGCCACCAGCGCCGACAGTTCTAACACCGGGGAGCTGTTTTTT. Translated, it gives CATSADSSNTGELFF.

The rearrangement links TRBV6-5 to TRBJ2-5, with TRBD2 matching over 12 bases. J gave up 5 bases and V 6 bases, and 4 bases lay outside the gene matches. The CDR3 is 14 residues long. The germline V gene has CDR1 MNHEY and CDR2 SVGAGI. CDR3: CASRPGLAGETQYF. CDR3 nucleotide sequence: TGTGCCAGCAGGCCCGGACTAGCGGGGGAGACCCAGTACTTC.

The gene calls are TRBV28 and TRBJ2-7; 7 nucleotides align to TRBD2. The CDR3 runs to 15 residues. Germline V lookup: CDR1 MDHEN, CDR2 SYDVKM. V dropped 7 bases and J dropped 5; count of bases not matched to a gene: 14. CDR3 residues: CASTPPGVAGHEQYF. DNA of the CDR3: TGTGCCAGCACCCCACCTGGGGTAGCGGGCCACGAGCAGTACTTC.

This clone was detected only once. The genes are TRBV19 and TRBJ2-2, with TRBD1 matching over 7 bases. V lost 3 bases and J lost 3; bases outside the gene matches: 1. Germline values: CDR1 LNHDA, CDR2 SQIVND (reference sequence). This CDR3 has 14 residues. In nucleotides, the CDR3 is TGTGCCAGTAGTATTACAGGGGACACCGGGGAGCTGTTTTTT. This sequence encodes CASSITGDTGELFF.

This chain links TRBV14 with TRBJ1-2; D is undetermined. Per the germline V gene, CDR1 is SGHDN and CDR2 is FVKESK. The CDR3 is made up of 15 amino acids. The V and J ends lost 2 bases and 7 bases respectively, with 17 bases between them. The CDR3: CASSQTPRGGSGYTF. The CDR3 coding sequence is TGTGCCAGCAGCCAAACGCCCCGAGGAGGTTCTGGCTACACCTTC.

CDR3 bases: TGTGCCAGCAGTTACATGGGCGGGAGTGAGACCCAGTACTTC. This sequence encodes CASSYMGGSETQYF. The V and J genes are TRBV6-5 and TRBJ2-5; TRBD2 matches 7 bases. Germline CDR1 MNHEY, CDR2 SVGAGI. V lost 2 bases and J lost 5; bases outside the gene matches: 5. The CDR3 runs to 14 residues.

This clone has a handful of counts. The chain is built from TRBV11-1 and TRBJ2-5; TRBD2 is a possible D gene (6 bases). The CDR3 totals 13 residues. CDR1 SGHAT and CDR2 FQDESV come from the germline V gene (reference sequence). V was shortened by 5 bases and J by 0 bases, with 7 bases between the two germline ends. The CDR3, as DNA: TGTGCCAGCAGCCGGGACTACCAAGAGACCCAGTACTTC. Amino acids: CASSRDYQETQYF.

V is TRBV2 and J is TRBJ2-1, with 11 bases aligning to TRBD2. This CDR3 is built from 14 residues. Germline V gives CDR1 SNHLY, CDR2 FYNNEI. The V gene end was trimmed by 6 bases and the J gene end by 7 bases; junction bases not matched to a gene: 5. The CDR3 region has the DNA TGTGCCAGCAGGGGACTAGCGGTTGCAAATGAGCAGTTCTTC. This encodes CASRGLAVANEQFF.

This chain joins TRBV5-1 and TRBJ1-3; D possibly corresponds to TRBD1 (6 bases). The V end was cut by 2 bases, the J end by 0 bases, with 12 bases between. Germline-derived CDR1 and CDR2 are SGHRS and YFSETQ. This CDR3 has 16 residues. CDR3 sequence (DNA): TGCGCCAGCAGCTTTAATCAGGGGACCTCTGGAAACACCATATATTTT. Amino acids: CASSFNQGTSGNTIYF.

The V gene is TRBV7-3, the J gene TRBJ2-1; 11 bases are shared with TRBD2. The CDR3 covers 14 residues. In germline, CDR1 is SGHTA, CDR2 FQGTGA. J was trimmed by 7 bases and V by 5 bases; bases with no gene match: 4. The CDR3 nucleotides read TGTGCCAGCAGCCCGGGACTAGCGGTAAATGAGCAGTTCTTC. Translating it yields CASSPGLAVNEQFF.

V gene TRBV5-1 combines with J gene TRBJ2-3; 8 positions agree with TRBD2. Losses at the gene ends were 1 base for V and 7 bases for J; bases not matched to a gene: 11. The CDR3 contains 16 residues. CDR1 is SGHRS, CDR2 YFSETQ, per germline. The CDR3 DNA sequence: TGCGCCAGCAGCTTGTTTTTAGCGGGACCGCCAAATACGCAGTATTTT. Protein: CASSLFLAGPPNTQYF.

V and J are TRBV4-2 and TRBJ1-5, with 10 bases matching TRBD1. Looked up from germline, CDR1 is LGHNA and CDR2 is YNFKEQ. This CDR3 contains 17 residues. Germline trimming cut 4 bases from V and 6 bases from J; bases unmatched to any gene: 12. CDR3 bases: TGTGCCAGCAGCCGCACGGGACAGGGGTTCCCAGGTCAGCCCCAGCATTTT. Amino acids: CASSRTGQGFPGQPQHF.

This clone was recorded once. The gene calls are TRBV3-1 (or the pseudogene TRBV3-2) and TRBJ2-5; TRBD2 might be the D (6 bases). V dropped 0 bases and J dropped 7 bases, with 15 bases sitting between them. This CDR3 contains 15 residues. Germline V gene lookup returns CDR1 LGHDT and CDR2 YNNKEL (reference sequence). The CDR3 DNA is TGTGCCAGCAGCCAAGAAGGACTACTTGCGGGGACCCAGTACTTC. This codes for CASSQEGLLAGTQYF.

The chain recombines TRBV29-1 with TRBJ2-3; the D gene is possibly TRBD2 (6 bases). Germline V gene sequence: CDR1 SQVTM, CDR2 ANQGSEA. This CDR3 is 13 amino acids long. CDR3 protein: CSIYVSGGDTQYF. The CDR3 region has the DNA TGCAGTATATATGTGAGTGGGGGGGATACGCAGTATTTT.

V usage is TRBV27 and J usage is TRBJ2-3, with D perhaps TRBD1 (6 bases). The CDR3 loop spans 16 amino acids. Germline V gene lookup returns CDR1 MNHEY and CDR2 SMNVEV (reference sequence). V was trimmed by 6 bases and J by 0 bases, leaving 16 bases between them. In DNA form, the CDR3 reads TGTGCCAGCAGCCCCGGACAGCCACCTAGCACAGATACGCAGTATTTT. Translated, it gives CASSPGQPPSTDTQYF.